The 18 T cell receptor beta chains below were found in one sample sequenced in a study of response to subunit inactivated influenza vaccine. TCRdb fed the RT-PCR reads into MiXCR, producing one record per CDR3 protein. Of 430,000 or so distinct CDR3 sequences listed, around 9.9% are singletons. The starting material was PBMCs from blood, obtained about 40 days after vaccination. The source of these receptors is a man aged 50-59 years who received an inactivated influenza vaccine.

This clonotype showed up just a few times. V is TRBV20-1 and J is TRBJ2-2; 9 bases line up with TRBD1. The CDR3 extends over 14 amino acids. CDR1 is DFQATT and CDR2 is SNEGSKA in the germline V gene (reference sequence). After removal of 5 bases from V and 1 base from J, the junction contained 2 bases not matched to a gene. The DNA for the CDR3 is TGCAGTGCTCCGGGACAGGGGAACACCGGGGAGCTGTTTTTT. Translating it yields CSAPGQGNTGELFF.

The J gene is TRBJ1-5, the V gene TRBV12-3 or TRBV12-4; D might be TRBD1 (5 bases). The ends were cut back, 6 bases at V and 1 base at J, with 16 bases in the middle. The CDR3 totals 16 residues. The CDR3 reads CASRTTTGGSNQPQHF. The CDR3 DNA reads as TGTGCCAGCAGAACCACCACCGGGGGAAGCAATCAGCCCCAGCATTTT.

This clonotype was counted at least ten times. This sequence joins TRBV5-5 and TRBJ1-2; no definite D call. V lost 4 bases to trimming and J lost 2 bases, with 9 bases between them. The CDR3 loop spans 13 amino acids. Germline V gene sequence: CDR1 SGHKS, CDR2 YYEKEE (reference sequence). CDR3 amino acids: CASSTDTNYGYTF. The CDR3 bases are TGTGCCAGCAGCACCGACACCAACTATGGCTACACCTTC.

This chain joins TRBV2 and TRBJ2-1; possible D gene TRBD1, 5 bases. The CDR3 runs 15 residues. Trimming took 4 bases from V and 0 from J, leaving 10 bases between them. The germline gives CDR1 SNHLY, CDR2 FYNNEI. The CDR3, as DNA: TGTGCCAGCAGTGGCCAAGACAGCTCCTACAATGAGCAGTTCTTC. Protein sequence: CASSGQDSSYNEQFF.

This clonotype was seen repeatedly, ten times or more. The V gene is TRBV7-2, the J gene TRBJ2-5; D is unclear. Germline assignment: CDR1 SGHTA and CDR2 FQGNSA. Trimming took off 3 bases at V and 5 bases at J, with 7 bases between the two ends. This CDR3 comprises 12 residues. Here the CDR3 reads CASSFGRETQYF. CDR3 bases: TGTGCCAGCAGCTTCGGCCGGGAGACCCAGTACTTC.

The chain recombines TRBV6-5 with TRBJ2-1; tentative D call: TRBD2 (5 bases). Germline lookup yields CDR1 MNHEY and CDR2 SVGAGI. This CDR3 is built from 14 residues. V lost 2 bases and J lost 6, with 11 bases in between. This CDR3 is CASSYPTGINEQFF. The CDR3 bases are TGTGCCAGCAGTTACCCAACCGGGATCAATGAGCAGTTCTTC.

On this clonotype itself: One base away lies a much larger clone, so this may be a sequencing read error. The V gene is TRBV7-9, the J gene TRBJ2-2, with 8 bases lining up with TRBD2. This CDR3 has 15 amino acids. CDR1 and CDR2 from the germline V gene are SEHNR and FQNEAQ (reference sequence). Trimming removed 6 bases from V and 3 bases from J; junction bases left unmatched: 6. The CDR3 here is CASRSSGSDTGELFF. The CDR3 nucleotides are TGTGCCAGCAGGTCGAGCGGGAGTGACACCGGGGAGCTGTTTTTT.

This clonotype was observed a handful of times. The chain couples TRBV7-9 to TRBJ2-7, with D possibly matching TRBD1 (6 bases). From germline, CDR1 is SEHNR and CDR2 FQNEAQ (reference sequence). V lost 0 bases and J 3 bases, leaving 12 bases between the germline ends. The CDR3 has 15 amino acids. The CDR3 nucleotides are TGTGCCAGCAGCTTAGCAGGACAGAACTACTACGAGCAGTACTTC. Its translation is CASSLAGQNYYEQYF.

This clonotype was seen ten or more times. The rearrangement links TRBV12-3 or TRBV12-4 to TRBJ1-1; perhaps TRBD1 as D (5 bases). The CDR3 length is 14 residues. Trimming took off 2 bases at V and 0 bases at J, with 7 bases between the two ends. The CDR3 here is CASSLMGVNTEAFF. The CDR3 DNA reads TGTGCCAGCAGTTTAATGGGGGTGAACACTGAAGCTTTCTTT.

This clonotype was seen a handful of times. The rearrangement links TRBV12-3 or TRBV12-4 to TRBJ2-5; TRBD1 aligns across 9 bases. The CDR3 is 15 residues long. The J segment lost 6 bases and the V segment lost 6 bases, leaving 11 bases of the junction unmatched. CDR3 sequence: CASSLQGALGQTQYF. For the CDR3, the DNA is TGTGCCAGCAGCCTACAGGGGGCGCTGGGTCAGACCCAGTACTTC.

CDR3 sequence (DNA): TGCGCCAGCAGCTTTTCACAGAACACCGGGGAGCTGTTTTTT. Residues: CASSFSQNTGELFF. This chain uses TRBV5-1 with TRBJ2-2; D gene unclear. The germline V gene encodes CDR1 SGHRS and CDR2 YFSETQ. Deletions cut 2 bases from V and 1 base from J, with 6 bases between. This CDR3 region has 14 residues.

This clonotype has only a few counts. The rearrangement links TRBV27 to TRBJ2-1; D call uncertain. The CDR3 totals 13 residues. Germline V gives CDR1 MNHEY, CDR2 SMNVEV (reference sequence). V lost 4 bases and J lost 9, with 13 bases in between. For the CDR3, the DNA is TGTGCCAGCAGTTCGGGCGCGATCGGTGAGCAGTTCTTC. Translated: CASSSGAIGEQFF.

V is TRBV24-1 and J is TRBJ2-3, with TRBD1 matching 12 bases. J gave up 6 bases and V 4 bases, and 7 bases lay outside the gene matches. This CDR3 spans 16 amino acids. From germline, CDR1 is KGHDR and CDR2 SFDVKD. CDR3 nucleotide sequence: TGTGCCACCAGTGAGTCCGGGACAGGGGGCCTTGATACGCAGTATTTT. It codes for CATSESGTGGLDTQYF.

This clonotype has more than one count but fewer than ten. V gene TRBV7-9 combines with J gene TRBJ1-1, with 11 bases fitting TRBD1. After removal of 5 bases from V and 4 bases from J, the junction contained 3 bases not matched to a gene. Germline CDR1 reads SEHNR; CDR2 reads FQNEAQ (reference sequence). The CDR3 totals 14 residues. Here the CDR3 reads CASSVGQGATEAFF. CDR3 coding DNA: TGTGCCAGCAGCGTCGGACAGGGGGCCACTGAAGCTTTCTTT.

This clonotype was counted a few times. V is TRBV30 and J is TRBJ2-2, with D unresolved. This CDR3 is 12 amino acids long. V was pared by 2 bases and J by 4 bases, with 5 bases between. Germline CDR1 and CDR2: GTSNPN and SVGIG (reference sequence). CDR3 sequence reads: CAWSFITGELFF. In DNA, the CDR3 is TGTGCCTGGAGTTTCATCACCGGGGAGCTGTTTTTT.

This clonotype showed up just a few times. This chain connects TRBV14 to TRBJ2-3; maybe TRBD2 (6 bases). This CDR3 has 16 residues. The germline CDR1 and CDR2 sequences are SGHDN and FVKESK. Between the trimmed V and J ends, which lost 3 bases and 6 bases, there was a span of 19 bases. The CDR3 bases are TGTGCCAGCAGCCAGAAGAAGGACTATAAGAGGGATACGCAGTATTTT. Amino acids: CASSQKKDYKRDTQYF.

This rearrangement joins TRBV12-3 or TRBV12-4 to TRBJ2-7, with TRBD1 identical over 7 bases. This CDR3 spans 12 amino acids. After removal of 6 bases from V and 6 bases from J, the junction contained 5 bases not matched to a gene. CDR3 sequence (DNA): TGTGCCAGCAGACAGGGGCGCTCCGAGCAGTACTTC. As protein: CASRQGRSEQYF.

This rearrangement joins TRBV28 to TRBJ1-5; no clear D. Trimming shortened V by 2 bases and J by 1 base, and 12 bases separated the two germline ends. The CDR3 is 16 amino acids. CDR1 and CDR2 from the germline V gene are MDHEN and SYDVKM. CDR3 sequence (DNA): TGTGCCAGCAGTTTAGGCGGGGTTAGGAGCAATCAGCCCCAGCATTTT. It is translated as CASSLGGVRSNQPQHF.